The sequence of this T cell receptor (beta chain) was determined in a study of blood T cell repertoires in COVID-19. Looking at the study overall: Donors in the United States, Italy and Spain gave samples during acute or convalescent COVID-19.

The V gene lost 7 bases and the J gene lost 0 bases, with 19 bases spanning the gap. Germline CDR1 is MGHRA and CDR2 is YSYEKL. This CDR3 is 18 amino acids long. Under the authors' procedure: Amplification with reference gene primers provided the estimates of nucleated cell counts. The method was immunoSEQ multiplex PCR; TCRdb's version includes in-frame clones alone and lacks a portion of them. The DNA was the basis for D and trimming; V, J and clone size are from that table. This repertoire shows about 210,000 clones, around 80% found once; its top ten account for around 4.5%. The age range of participants was 18 to 89 years, with residence in approximately 25 US areas. Researchers sorted participants into cohorts using their self-reported clinical history.

The sequencing sample was made of PBMCs or T cells enriched from blood (not recorded which). This clonotype was sampled from a man aged 25-45 years with acute COVID-19. The rearrangement links TRBV4-1 to TRBJ1-6; TRBD1 might be the D (5 bases). The CDR3 spells CASTRGWAGSSYNSPLHF. The CDR3 DNA follows: TGCGCCAGCACCCGGGGGTGGGCGGGAAGCTCCTATAATTCACCCCTCCACTTT.